This is a list of T cell receptor beta chains from one sample in a study of T-cell reconstitution after alpha-beta-depleted transplantation in children. One entry per CDR3 protein results from TCRdb running MiXCR on the PCR reads. Of 300,000 or so distinct CDR3 sequences detected, approximately 20% appear once; the ten largest clones hold 9.5% to 12%. This sample comprised PBMCs, mostly from graft donor cells, obtained 180 days after TCRalphabeta/CD19-depleted stem cell transplant. The receptor source for this set is a male patient between 10 and 17 years old who had a stem cell transplant for acute lymphoblastic leukemia, so the T cells may come from the graft donor. Both conserved end residues are part of each CDR3. Each record gives: J gene, V gene, clone size, D gene, CDR3 DNA, CDR3 protein. A D gene is named only where the DNA matches it firmly. Size is omitted from some rows. Given values are once, few, many or a class for expanded clones.

>TRBJ1-3|TRBV7-9|NA|NA
TGTGCCAGCAGCTCTTACAGGGGAAACACCATATATTTT
CASSSYRGNTIYF
>TRBJ2-1|TRBV5-1|NA|NA
TGCGCCAGCAGCTTGGAGCCAGGGGCGGTCAATGAGCAGTTCTTC
CASSLEPGAVNEQFF
>TRBJ2-1|TRBV10-3|few|NA
TGTGCCATCGCGGGGACAGAAACCTACAATGAGCAGTTCTTC
CAIAGTETYNEQFF
>TRBJ2-2|TRBV12-3/TRBV12-4|few|TRBD2
TGTGCCAGCAGTCCGCGGACTAGCGGGGCCGGGGAGCTGTTTTTT
CASSPRTSGAGELFF
>TRBJ2-5|TRBV20-1|NA|NA
TGCAGTGCTAGTCTGGGGGCGACGTACCAAGAGACCCAGTACTTC
CSASLGATYQETQYF
>TRBJ2-5|TRBV7-9|NA|TRBD1
TGTGCCAGCAGCTCATTGACAGGGTTGGAGACCCAGTACTTC
CASSSLTGLETQYF
>TRBJ2-3|TRBV11-1|NA|NA
TGTGCCAGCAGCTCCAGGCCTCCTAGGAGCACAGATACGCAGTATTTT
CASSSRPPRSTDTQYF
>TRBJ2-6|TRBV20-1|NA|NA
TGCAGTGCTAGAGGGTTCTCCAACTCTGGGGCCAACGTCCTGACTTTC
CSARGFSNSGANVLTF
>TRBJ2-7|TRBV27|medium-sized|NA
TGTGCCAGCAGTTCTAGCGCCACCTCCTACGAGCAGTACTTC
CASSSSATSYEQYF
>TRBJ2-3|TRBV5-1|NA|NA
TGCGCCAGCAGCCCAGGGGGGGCTAGATCCACAGATACGCAGTATTTT
CASSPGGARSTDTQYF
>TRBJ2-7|TRBV6-4|NA|NA
TGTGCCAGCAGTTTCAGTGGTCTAGCCCCGGCCTACGAGCAGTACTTC
CASSFSGLAPAYEQYF
>TRBJ2-7|TRBV24-1|NA|TRBD2
TGTGCCACCAGTGACCCTAGCGGGAGATCCTACGAGCAGTACTTC
CATSDPSGRSYEQYF
>TRBJ2-2|TRBV7-3|NA|TRBD2
TGTGCCAGCAGCTTAACACCGGGAGGCACCGGGGAGCTGTTTTTT
CASSLTPGGTGELFF
>TRBJ2-7|TRBV5-1|few|NA
TGCGCCAGCAGCTCCATTCCGCGCTACAGGGCCTACGAGCAGTACTTC
CASSSIPRYRAYEQYF
>TRBJ1-1|TRBV18|few|TRBD1
TGTGCCAGCTCACCACTTGACAGGGGGATAGCTTTCTTT
CASSPLDRGIAFF
>TRBJ2-1|TRBV12-3/TRBV12-4|NA|NA
TGTGCCAGCAGTTTTGGGCGGTATTCCTACAATGAGCAGTTCTTC
CASSFGRYSYNEQFF
>TRBJ2-3|TRBV6-5|few|NA
TGTGCCAGCAGTTACACTTTTGAATGGAGCACAGATACGCAGTATTTT
CASSYTFEWSTDTQYF
>TRBJ1-1|TRBV25-1|NA|NA
TGTGCCAGCAGGGCCGGAGGAGGGAACACTGAAGCTTTCTTT
CASRAGGGNTEAFF
>TRBJ2-5|TRBV12-3/TRBV12-4|medium-sized|NA
TGTGCCAGCAGTTACACACCAGAGACCCAGTACTTC
CASSYTPETQYF
>TRBJ2-7|TRBV7-2|few|NA
TGTGCCAGCAGCTTAACGAACTGGGGCGAGCAGTACTTC
CASSLTNWGEQYF
>TRBJ2-1|TRBV7-9|NA|NA
TGTGCCAGCAGCTTATCCCCAGCAGGGCTTTACAATGAGCAGTTCTTC
CASSLSPAGLYNEQFF
>TRBJ2-3|TRBV4-1|few|NA
TGCGCCAGCAGCCAACCGCTCAGCACAGATACGCAGTATTTT
CASSQPLSTDTQYF
>TRBJ1-6|TRBV5-1|NA|TRBD1
TGCGCCAGCAGCTTTTACCACAGGGGCAATAATTCACCCCTCCACTTT
CASSFYHRGNNSPLHF
>TRBJ1-2|TRBV7-9|once|TRBD1
TGTGCCAGCAGCTTCGGGACAGGAGTTCCCCTTAACTATGGCTACACCTTC
CASSFGTGVPLNYGYTF
>TRBJ2-2|TRBV7-9|NA|NA
TGTGCCAGCAGCTCTGCTCGACTTTCGAACACCGGGGAGCTGTTTTTT
CASSSARLSNTGELFF
>TRBJ1-4|TRBV10-3|NA|NA
TGTGCCATCAGTGAAGGAATAACAGATGAAAAACTGTTTTTT
CAISEGITDEKLFF
>TRBJ2-4|TRBV12-3/TRBV12-4|few|NA
TGTGCCAGCAGTTTAGGACGTTACATTCAGTACTTC
CASSLGRYIQYF
>TRBJ2-3|TRBV29-1|NA|NA
TGCAGCGTTAAGGGGGGCACAGATACGCAGTATTTT
CSVKGGTDTQYF
>TRBJ2-2|TRBV18|few|TRBD2
TGTGCCAGCTCACCGACGACTAGCGGTCAAACCGGGGAGCTGTTTTTT
CASSPTTSGQTGELFF